This is a list of T cell receptor beta chains from one sample in a study of blood T cell repertoires in COVID-19. Generated by immunoSEQ multiplex PCR, the TCRdb table keeps only in-frame clones and is missing some. This sample carries 300,000 to 350,000 clones, approximately 89% of them seen once, and the ten largest clones take 3.5% to 4%. The sequenced sample consisted of peripheral blood. These receptors came from a woman aged 55-69 years with COVID-19, enrolled during active disease. Each CDR3 is given with its conserved first and last residue. A D gene is named only where the DNA matches it firmly. Clone size is stated in some rows and not others, as once, few, many or a class when expanded.

CDR3 DNA: TGTGCCAGCAGCTCAGGTTTAAGCACTGAAGCTTTCTTT; CDR3 protein: CASSSGLSTEAFF; clone size: .; V gene: TRBV7-9; D gene: .; J gene: TRBJ1-1
CDR3 DNA: TGTGCCAGCAGTTACACAGGGGGCCAGTCACCCCTCCACTTT; CDR3 protein: CASSYTGGQSPLHF; clone size: once; V gene: TRBV6-6; D gene: TRBD1; J gene: TRBJ1-6
CDR3 DNA: TGCAGTGCTAGTTCGGGACTAGCGCGGAACGAGCAGTACTTC; CDR3 protein: CSASSGLARNEQYF; clone size: .; V gene: TRBV20-1; D gene: TRBD2; J gene: TRBJ2-7
CDR3 DNA: TGCGCCAGCAGTCTACAGGCAGGGATCGGACCCACGTCCTACAATGAGCAGTTCTTC; CDR3 protein: CASSLQAGIGPTSYNEQFF; clone size: .; V gene: TRBV23-1; D gene: .; J gene: TRBJ2-1
CDR3 DNA: TGTGCCAGCAGTGACAGGGGGTCCTCCTCCTATAATTCACCCCTCCACTTT; CDR3 protein: CASSDRGSSSYNSPLHF; clone size: .; V gene: TRBV25-1; D gene: TRBD1; J gene: TRBJ1-6
CDR3 DNA: TGTGCCAGCAGACGACAGGGAAGTAGTATAAGGGGCAATCAGCCCCAGCATTTT; CDR3 protein: CASRRQGSSIRGNQPQHF; clone size: .; V gene: TRBV6-6; D gene: TRBD1; J gene: TRBJ1-5
CDR3 DNA: TGTGCCAGCAGCCATGAGGAGGGGTCTAATGAAAAACTGTTTTTT; CDR3 protein: CASSHEEGSNEKLFF; clone size: .; V gene: TRBV7-9; D gene: .; J gene: TRBJ1-4
CDR3 DNA: TGCAGCGTTGAAATTGCTTACAGGGGGTATGGCTACACCTTC; CDR3 protein: CSVEIAYRGYGYTF; clone size: .; V gene: TRBV29-1; D gene: TRBD1; J gene: TRBJ1-2
CDR3 DNA: TGTGCCAGCAGCTTACCGAGCTCCTACGAGCAGTACTTC; CDR3 protein: CASSLPSSYEQYF; clone size: .; V gene: TRBV7-9; D gene: .; J gene: TRBJ2-7
CDR3 DNA: TGTGCCTGGAGTAAGGGAGGGTTAGGGGAGCAGTACTTC; CDR3 protein: CAWSKGGLGEQYF; clone size: .; V gene: TRBV30; D gene: TRBD2; J gene: TRBJ2-7
CDR3 DNA: TGCGCCAGCAGCTCTTACGGGACAGGGGGACCTGCAACTAATGAAAAACTGTTTTTT; CDR3 protein: CASSSYGTGGPATNEKLFF; clone size: .; V gene: TRBV5-1; D gene: TRBD1; J gene: TRBJ1-4
CDR3 DNA: TGTGCCAGCAGGCCACAGGGCAAGCGGGCCAACGTCCTGACTTTC; CDR3 protein: CASRPQGKRANVLTF; clone size: .; V gene: TRBV2; D gene: .; J gene: TRBJ2-6
CDR3 DNA: TGTGCCAGTAGCTTTACCGGGACAGGGGGCGACTCCAGCTACGAGCAGTACTTC; CDR3 protein: CASSFTGTGGDSSYEQYF; clone size: .; V gene: TRBV19; D gene: TRBD1; J gene: TRBJ2-7
CDR3 DNA: TGTGCCAGCAGCTTAGCTCGGGTTGAGCAGTTCTTC; CDR3 protein: CASSLARVEQFF; clone size: .; V gene: TRBV11-2; D gene: .; J gene: TRBJ2-1
CDR3 DNA: TGTGCCAGTAGCACCCGGGGGGATCAGCCCCAGCATTTT; CDR3 protein: CASSTRGDQPQHF; clone size: .; V gene: TRBV19; D gene: .; J gene: TRBJ1-5
CDR3 DNA: TGTGCCAGCCGGGAGGGCCAGTTGGCAAATTCACCCCTCCACTTT; CDR3 protein: CASREGQLANSPLHF; clone size: .; V gene: TRBV11-1; D gene: .; J gene: TRBJ1-6
CDR3 DNA: TGTGCCAGCAGCTTGGGGGCAAGCACAGATACGCAGTATTTT; CDR3 protein: CASSLGASTDTQYF; clone size: .; V gene: TRBV5-8; D gene: .; J gene: TRBJ2-3
CDR3 DNA: TGCGCCAGCAGGTTACAGGGGGCACCTGGAAACACCATATATTTT; CDR3 protein: CASRLQGAPGNTIYF; clone size: .; V gene: TRBV10-2; D gene: TRBD1; J gene: TRBJ1-3
CDR3 DNA: TGTGCCAGCAGCTTAAGGTTGAGGGAGACCCAGTACTTC; CDR3 protein: CASSLRLRETQYF; clone size: .; V gene: TRBV7-3; D gene: .; J gene: TRBJ2-5
CDR3 DNA: TGTGCCAGCAGCTTAGCTCTAGTGACTCATACGCAGTATTTT; CDR3 protein: CASSLALVTHTQYF; clone size: .; V gene: TRBV11-2; D gene: .; J gene: TRBJ2-3
CDR3 DNA: TGTGCTAGTGGTTTGGACCTCCAGGGCGGCACTGAAGCTTTCTTT; CDR3 protein: CASGLDLQGGTEAFF; clone size: once; V gene: TRBV12-5; D gene: .; J gene: TRBJ1-1
CDR3 DNA: TGCAGTGCTGGCAGAGAGACCCAGTACTTC; CDR3 protein: CSAGRETQYF; clone size: .; V gene: TRBV20-1; D gene: .; J gene: TRBJ2-5
CDR3 DNA: TGTGCCAGCTCACCCACCGGGACTAGCGGGGTTGCAGATACGCAGTATTTT; CDR3 protein: CASSPTGTSGVADTQYF; clone size: .; V gene: TRBV18; D gene: TRBD2; J gene: TRBJ2-3
CDR3 DNA: TGTGCCAGCAGCGTAGAAGGAGCCCCGATCTCTGGAAACACCATATATTTT; CDR3 protein: CASSVEGAPISGNTIYF; clone size: .; V gene: TRBV9; D gene: .; J gene: TRBJ1-3
CDR3 DNA: TGCGCCAGCAGCTTGGGTGCAGGTGGGGCCAACGTCCTGACTTTC; CDR3 protein: CASSLGAGGANVLTF; clone size: few; V gene: TRBV5-1; D gene: .; J gene: TRBJ2-6
CDR3 DNA: TGTGCCAGCAGCTTTTCTCTAGGTGCCGCGGCCGAGCAGTACTTC; CDR3 protein: CASSFSLGAAAEQYF; clone size: many; V gene: TRBV7-8; D gene: .; J gene: TRBJ2-7
CDR3 DNA: TGCGCCAGCAGCCAGACCGGGACAGGGGTCTATGGCTACACCTTC; CDR3 protein: CASSQTGTGVYGYTF; clone size: .; V gene: TRBV4-1; D gene: TRBD1; J gene: TRBJ1-2